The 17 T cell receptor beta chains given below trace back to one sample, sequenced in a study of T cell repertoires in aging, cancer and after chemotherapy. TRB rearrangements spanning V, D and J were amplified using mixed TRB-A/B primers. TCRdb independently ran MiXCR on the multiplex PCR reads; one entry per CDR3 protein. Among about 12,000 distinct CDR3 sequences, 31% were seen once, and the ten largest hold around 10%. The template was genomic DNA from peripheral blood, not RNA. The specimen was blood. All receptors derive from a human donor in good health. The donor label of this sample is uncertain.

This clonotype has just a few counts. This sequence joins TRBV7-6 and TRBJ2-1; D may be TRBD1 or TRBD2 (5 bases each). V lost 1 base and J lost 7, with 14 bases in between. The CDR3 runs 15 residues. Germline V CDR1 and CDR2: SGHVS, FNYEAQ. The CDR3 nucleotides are TGTGCCAGCAGCTTAGTGTGGGAGAAGGGGAATGAGCAGTTCTTC. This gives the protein CASSLVWEKGNEQFF.

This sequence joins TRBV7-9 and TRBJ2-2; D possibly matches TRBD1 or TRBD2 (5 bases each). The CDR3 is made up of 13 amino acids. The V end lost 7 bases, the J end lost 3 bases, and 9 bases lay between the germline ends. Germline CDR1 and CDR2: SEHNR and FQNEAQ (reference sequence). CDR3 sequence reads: CASTWGYTGELFF. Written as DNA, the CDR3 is TGTGCCAGCACTTGGGGGTACACCGGGGAGCTGTTTTTT.

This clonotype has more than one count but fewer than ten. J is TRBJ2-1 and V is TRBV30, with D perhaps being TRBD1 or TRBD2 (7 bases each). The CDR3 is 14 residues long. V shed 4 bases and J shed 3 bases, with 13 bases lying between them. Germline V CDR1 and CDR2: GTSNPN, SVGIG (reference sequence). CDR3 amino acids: CAWTGGGYYNEQFF. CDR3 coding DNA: TGTGCCTGGACAGGGGGGGGCTACTACAATGAGCAGTTCTTC.

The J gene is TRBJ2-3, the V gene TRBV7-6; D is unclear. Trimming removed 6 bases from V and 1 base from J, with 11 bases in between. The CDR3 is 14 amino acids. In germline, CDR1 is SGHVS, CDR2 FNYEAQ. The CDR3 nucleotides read TGTGCCAGCAGTTCCGACTCGGGCACAGATACGCAGTATTTT. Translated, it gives CASSSDSGTDTQYF.

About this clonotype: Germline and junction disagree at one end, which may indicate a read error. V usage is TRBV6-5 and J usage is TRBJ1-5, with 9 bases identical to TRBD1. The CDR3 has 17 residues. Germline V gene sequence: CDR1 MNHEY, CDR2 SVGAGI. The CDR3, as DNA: TGTGCCAGCAGTAAATTCGGACAGGGGAGAGGCAATCATCCCCAGCATTTT. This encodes CASSKFGQGRGNHPQHF.

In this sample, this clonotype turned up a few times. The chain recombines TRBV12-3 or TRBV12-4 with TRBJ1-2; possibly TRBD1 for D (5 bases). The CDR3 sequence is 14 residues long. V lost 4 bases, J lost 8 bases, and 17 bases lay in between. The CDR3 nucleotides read TGTGCCAGCAGTTCGACAGCTACAAGAAGCGGCTACACCTTC. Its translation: CASSSTATRSGYTF.

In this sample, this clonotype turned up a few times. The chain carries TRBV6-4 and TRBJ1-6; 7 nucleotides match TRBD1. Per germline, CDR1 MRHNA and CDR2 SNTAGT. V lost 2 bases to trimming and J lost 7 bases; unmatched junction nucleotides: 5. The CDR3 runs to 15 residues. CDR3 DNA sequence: TGTGCCAGCAGTGACGGAGACAGGGAGAATTCACCCCTCCACTTT. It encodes CASSDGDRENSPLHF.

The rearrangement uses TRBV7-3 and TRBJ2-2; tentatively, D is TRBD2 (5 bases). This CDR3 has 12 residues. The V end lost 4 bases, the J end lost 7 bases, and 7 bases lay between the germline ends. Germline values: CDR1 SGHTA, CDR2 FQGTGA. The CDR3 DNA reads TGTGCCAGCAGCTCGGGATTCGGGGAGCTGTTTTTT. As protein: CASSSGFGELFF.

The CDR3 DNA reads TGCAGTGCTCCGAACGGACAGGGGCCCCCAGATACGCAGTATTTT. Protein: CSAPNGQGPPDTQYF. J is TRBJ2-3 and V is TRBV29-1; the match to TRBD1 covers 9 bases. The germline V gene has CDR1 SQVTM and CDR2 ANQGSEA. This CDR3 has 15 amino acids.

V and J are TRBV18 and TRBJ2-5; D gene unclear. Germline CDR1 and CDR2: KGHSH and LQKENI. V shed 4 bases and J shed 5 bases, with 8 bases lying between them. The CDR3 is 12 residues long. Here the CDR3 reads CASSLSRETQYF. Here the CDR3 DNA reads TGTGCCAGCTCACTGTCCCGGGAGACCCAGTACTTC.

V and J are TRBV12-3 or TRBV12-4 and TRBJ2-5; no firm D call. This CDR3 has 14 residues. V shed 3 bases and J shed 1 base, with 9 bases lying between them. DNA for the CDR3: TGTGCCAGCAGTTTTGGGTGGGGCCAAGAGACCCAGTACTTC. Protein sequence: CASSFGWGQETQYF.

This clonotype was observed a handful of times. The chain's CDR3 is CASSQPGGGELFF. DNA of the CDR3: TGTGCCAGCAGCCAGCCGGGGGGCGGGGAGCTGTTTTTT. The chain combines TRBV7-9 with TRBJ2-2; 7 bases map to TRBD2. The germline gives CDR1 SEHNR, CDR2 FQNEAQ (reference sequence). V was clipped by 5 bases and J by 7 bases; unmatched bases: 4. CDR3 length equals 13 residues.

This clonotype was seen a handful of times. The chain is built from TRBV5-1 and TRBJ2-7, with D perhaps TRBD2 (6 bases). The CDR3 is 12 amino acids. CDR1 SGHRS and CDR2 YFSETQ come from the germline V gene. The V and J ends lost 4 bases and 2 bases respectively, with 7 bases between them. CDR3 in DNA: TGCGCCAGCAGCCCGGGGGCCTACGAGCAGTACTTC. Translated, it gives CASSPGAYEQYF.

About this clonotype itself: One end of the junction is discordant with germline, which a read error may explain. CDR3 coding DNA: TGTGCCAGCTTACCAGGATCACGGGGATACTATGGCTACACCTTC. Amino acid sequence: CASLPGSRGYYGYTF. V gene TRBV18 combines with J gene TRBJ1-2; D ambiguous. This CDR3 contains 15 residues. Per the germline V gene, CDR1 is KGHSH and CDR2 is LQKENI. Looking up the rest from reference TRBV18 and TRBJ1-2 gives the full variable domain: NAGVMQNPRHLVRRRGQEARLRCSPMKGHSHVYWYRQLPEEGLKFMVYLQKENIIDESGMPKERFSAEFPKEGPSILRIQQVVRGDSAAYFCASLPGSRGYYGYTFGSGTRLTVV.

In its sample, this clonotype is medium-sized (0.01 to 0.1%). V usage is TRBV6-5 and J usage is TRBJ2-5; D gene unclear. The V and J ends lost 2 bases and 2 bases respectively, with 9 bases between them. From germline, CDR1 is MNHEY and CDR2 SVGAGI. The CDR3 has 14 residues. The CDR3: CASSYLGRQETQYF. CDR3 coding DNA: TGTGCCAGCAGTTACCTAGGGCGACAAGAGACCCAGTACTTC.

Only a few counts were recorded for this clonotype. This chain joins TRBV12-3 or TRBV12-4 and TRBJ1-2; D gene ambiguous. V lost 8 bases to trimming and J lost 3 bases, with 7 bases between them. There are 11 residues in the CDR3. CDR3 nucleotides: TGTGCCAGCGAGGGTGACTATGGCTACACCTTC. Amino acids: CASEGDYGYTF.

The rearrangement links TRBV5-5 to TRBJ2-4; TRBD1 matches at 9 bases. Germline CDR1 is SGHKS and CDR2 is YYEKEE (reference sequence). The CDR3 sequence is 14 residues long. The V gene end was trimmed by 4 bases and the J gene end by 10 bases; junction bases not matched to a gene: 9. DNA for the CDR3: TGTGCCAGCAGCCCTGGACAGGGGTTGGAAATTCAGTACTTC. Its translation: CASSPGQGLEIQYF.